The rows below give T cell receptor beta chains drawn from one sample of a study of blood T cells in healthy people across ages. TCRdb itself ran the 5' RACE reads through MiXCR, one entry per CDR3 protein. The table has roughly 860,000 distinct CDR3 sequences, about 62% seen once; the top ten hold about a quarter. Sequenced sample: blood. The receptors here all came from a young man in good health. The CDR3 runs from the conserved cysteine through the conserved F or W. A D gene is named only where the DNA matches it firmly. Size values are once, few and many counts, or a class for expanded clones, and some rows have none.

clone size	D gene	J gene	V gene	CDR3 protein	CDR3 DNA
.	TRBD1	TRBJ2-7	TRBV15	CATSRRAGTGNEQYF	TGTGCCACCAGCAGAAGAGCCGGGACAGGGAACGAGCAGTACTTC
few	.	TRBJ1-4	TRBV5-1	CASSLGGGTTNEKLFF	TGCGCCAGCAGCTTGGGCGGAGGGACAACTAATGAAAAACTGTTTTTT
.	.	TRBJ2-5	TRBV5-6	CASRSLGRWQETQYF	TGTGCCAGCCGCTCCCTGGGGCGGTGGCAAGAGACCCAGTACTTC
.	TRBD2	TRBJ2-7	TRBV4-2	CASSQDQAGGLEQYF	TGTGCCAGCAGCCAAGATCAAGCGGGGGGGCTCGAGCAGTACTTC
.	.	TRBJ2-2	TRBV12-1	CASSFLIAGGHRPNTGELFF	TGTGCCAGCAGCTTCTTGATCGCGGGGGGGCACAGACCGAACACCGGGGAGCTGTTTTTT
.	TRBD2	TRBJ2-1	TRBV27	CASSPLGLAYEQFF	TGTGCCAGCAGTCCCCTGGGACTAGCTTATGAGCAGTTCTTC
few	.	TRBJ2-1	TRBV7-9	CASNRAGDNEQFF	TGTGCCTCAAACCGCGCCGGAGACAATGAGCAGTTCTTC
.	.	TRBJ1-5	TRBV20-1	CSAGRDSNQPQHF	TGCAGTGCTGGCAGGGATAGCAATCAGCCCCAGCATTTT
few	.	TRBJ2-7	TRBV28	CASNQGLGEQYF	TGTGCCAGCAATCAGGGGTTGGGGGAGCAGTACTTC
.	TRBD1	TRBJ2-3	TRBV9	CASSDLTGTDTDTQYF	TGTGCCAGCAGCGACTTAACCGGGACAGACACAGATACGCAGTATTTT
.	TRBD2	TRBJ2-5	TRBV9	CASSALAGGQETQYF	TGTGCCAGCAGCGCCCTAGCGGGGGGCCAAGAGACCCAGTACTTC
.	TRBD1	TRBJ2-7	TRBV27	CASSLWTGGGEYF	TGTGCCAGCAGTTTATGGACAGGGGGAGGGGAGTACTTC
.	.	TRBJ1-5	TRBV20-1	CSAQGLSNQPQHF	TGCAGTGCCCAGGGGTTGAGCAATCAGCCCCAGCATTTT
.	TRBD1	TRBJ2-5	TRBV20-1	CSARDIGTGGETQYF	TGCAGTGCTAGAGATATTGGGACAGGGGGCGAGACCCAGTACTTC
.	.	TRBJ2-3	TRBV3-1	CASSQDLLNTQYF	TGTGCCAGCAGCCAAGATTTGCTAAATACGCAGTATTTT
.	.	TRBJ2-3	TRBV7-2	CASSSTSQRTRITDTQYF	TGTGCCAGCAGCTCCACGTCCCAACGGACACGGATTACAGATACGCAGTATTTT
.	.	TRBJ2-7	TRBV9	CASSVDGTAEQYF	TGTGCCAGCAGCGTAGACGGGACGGCCGAGCAGTACTTC
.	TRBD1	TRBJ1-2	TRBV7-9	CASRPNARQGVGSGYTF	TGTGCCAGCAGACCAAATGCGAGACAGGGGGTCGGCTCTGGCTACACCTTC
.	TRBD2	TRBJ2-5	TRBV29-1	CSAPPKARGGQTKTQYF	TGCAGCGCCCCACCAAAAGCGCGGGGGGGCCAAACAAAGACCCAGTACTTC
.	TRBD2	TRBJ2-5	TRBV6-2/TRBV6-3	CASSRTSGRETQYF	TGTGCCAGCAGCAGGACTAGCGGACGGGAGACCCAGTACTTC
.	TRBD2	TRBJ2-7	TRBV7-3	CASSRYSGGAGEQYF	TGTGCCAGCAGCCGGTATAGCGGGGGGGCTGGCGAGCAGTACTTC
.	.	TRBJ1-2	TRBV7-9	CASSLQGLYGYTF	TGTGCCAGCAGCCTACAGGGCCTCTATGGCTACACCTTC
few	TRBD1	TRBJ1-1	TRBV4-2	CASSQGQGAGEAFF	TGTGCCAGCAGCCAAGGACAGGGGGCGGGTGAAGCTTTCTTT
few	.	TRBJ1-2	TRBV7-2	CASSSGPKANYGYTF	TGTGCCAGCAGCTCGGGACCGAAAGCTAACTATGGCTACACCTTC
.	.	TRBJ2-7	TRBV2	CASSEALRGVHEQYF	TGTGCCAGCAGTGAAGCGCTTCGGGGAGTCCACGAGCAGTACTTC
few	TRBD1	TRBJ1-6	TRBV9	CASSTRTGGHSPLHF	TGTGCCAGCAGCACTCGGACAGGGGGGCATTCACCCCTCCACTTT
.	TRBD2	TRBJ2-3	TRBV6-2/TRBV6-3	CASSSQGTSGDTQYF	TGTGCCAGCAGCTCGCAAGGGACTAGCGGAGATACGCAGTATTTT
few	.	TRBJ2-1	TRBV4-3	CASSPFGQAGNGEQFF	TGCGCCAGCAGCCCCTTCGGCCAGGCGGGCAACGGTGAGCAGTTCTTC
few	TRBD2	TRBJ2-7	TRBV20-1	CSAAGGGDEQYF	TGCAGTGCTGCCGGGGGGGGGGACGAGCAGTACTTC
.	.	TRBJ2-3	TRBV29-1	CSVELVGTDTQYF	TGCAGCGTTGAACTGGTCGGCACAGATACGCAGTATTTT
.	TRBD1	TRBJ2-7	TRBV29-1	CSAGQASSYVQYF	TGCAGCGCGGGACAGGCGTCCTCCTACGTGCAGTACTTC
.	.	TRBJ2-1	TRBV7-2	CASRRSRTAYNEQFF	TGTGCCAGCAGGCGAAGTCGGACAGCCTACAATGAGCAGTTCTTC
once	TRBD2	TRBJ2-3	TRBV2	CASIAASGEITQYF	TGTGCCAGCATTGCGGCTAGCGGGGAAATTACGCAGTATTTT
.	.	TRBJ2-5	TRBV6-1	CAVIGVTQYF	TGTGCCGTTATAGGGGTGACCCAGTACTTC
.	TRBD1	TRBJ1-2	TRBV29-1	CSVNDRGNRNYGYTF	TGCAGCGTTAACGACAGGGGAAATCGAAACTATGGCTACACCTTC
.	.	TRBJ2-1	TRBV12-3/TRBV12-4	CASSLTLSEQFF	TGTGCCAGCAGTCTAACCCTCTCTGAGCAGTTCTTC
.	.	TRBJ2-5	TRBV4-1	CASSQVGTPSDETQYF	TGCGCCAGCAGCCAAGTAGGGACACCGTCGGATGAGACCCAGTACTTC
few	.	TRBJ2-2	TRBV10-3	CATLPGGSGTGELFF	TGTGCCACTCTCCCGGGCGGGTCCGGAACCGGGGAGCTGTTTTTT
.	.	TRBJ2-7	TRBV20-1	CSASWQGVSSYEQYF	TGCAGTGCTAGTTGGCAGGGTGTTAGCTCCTACGAGCAGTACTTC
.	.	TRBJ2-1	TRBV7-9	CASSLVWGEQFF	TGTGCCAGCAGCTTAGTATGGGGTGAGCAGTTCTTC
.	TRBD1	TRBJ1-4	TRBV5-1	CANAETGGKSATNEKLFF	TGCGCCAACGCAGAGACAGGGGGAAAGTCTGCAACTAATGAAAAACTGTTTTTT
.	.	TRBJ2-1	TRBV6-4	CASSESEVNEQFF	TGTGCCAGCAGTGAATCTGAGGTAAATGAGCAGTTCTTC
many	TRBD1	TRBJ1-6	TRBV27	CASSPWDRGDSPLHF	TGTGCCAGCAGTCCCTGGGACAGGGGGGATTCACCCCTCCACTTT
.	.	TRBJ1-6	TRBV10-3	CAISRDTDNSPLHF	TGTGCCATCAGTCGGGACACGGACAATTCACCCCTCCACTTT
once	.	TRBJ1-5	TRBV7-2	CASSLMSTVGQPQHF	TGTGCCAGCAGCTTAATGTCGACAGTCGGTCAGCCCCAGCATTTT
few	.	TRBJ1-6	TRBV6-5	CASSYSTSPGSSPLHF	TGTGCCAGCAGTTACTCAACAAGTCCGGGGTCTTCACCCCTCCACTTT
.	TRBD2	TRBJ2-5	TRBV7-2	CASSLAGREGETQYF	TGTGCCAGCAGCTTAGCGGGCAGGGAGGGAGAGACCCAGTACTTC
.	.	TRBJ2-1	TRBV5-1	CASSLDRDPRETQFF	TGCGCCAGCAGCTTGGACCGGGACCCACGGGAGACCCAGTTCTTC
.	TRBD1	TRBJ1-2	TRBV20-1	CSAGTENYGYTF	TGCAGTGCCGGGACAGAGAACTATGGCTACACCTTC
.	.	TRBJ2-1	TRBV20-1	CSARDRRGVYVQFF	TGCAGTGCTAGAGATCGGAGGGGGGTTTATGTGCAGTTCTTC
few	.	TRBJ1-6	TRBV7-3	CASSVRRDSPLHF	TGTGCCAGCAGCGTAAGAAGAGATTCACCCCTCCACTTT